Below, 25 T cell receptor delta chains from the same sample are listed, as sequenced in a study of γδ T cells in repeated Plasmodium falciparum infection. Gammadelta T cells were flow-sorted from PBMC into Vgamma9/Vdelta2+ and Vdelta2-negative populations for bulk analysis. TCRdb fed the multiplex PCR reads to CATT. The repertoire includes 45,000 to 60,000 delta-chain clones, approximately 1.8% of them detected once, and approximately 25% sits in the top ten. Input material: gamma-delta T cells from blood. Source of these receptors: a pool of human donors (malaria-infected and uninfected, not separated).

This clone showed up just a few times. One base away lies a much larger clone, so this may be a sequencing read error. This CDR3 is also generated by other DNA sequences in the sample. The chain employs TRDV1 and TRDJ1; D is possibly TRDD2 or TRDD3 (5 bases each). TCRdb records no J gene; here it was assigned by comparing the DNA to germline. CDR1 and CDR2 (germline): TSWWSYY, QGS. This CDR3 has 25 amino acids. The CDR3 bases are TGTGCCCTTGGGGAAGGAGCCCGGTGGTTCCTCCCTCTTCTCCCTGGGAGGTCCTACACCGATAAACTCATCTTT. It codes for CALGEGARWFLPLLPGRSYTDKLIF.

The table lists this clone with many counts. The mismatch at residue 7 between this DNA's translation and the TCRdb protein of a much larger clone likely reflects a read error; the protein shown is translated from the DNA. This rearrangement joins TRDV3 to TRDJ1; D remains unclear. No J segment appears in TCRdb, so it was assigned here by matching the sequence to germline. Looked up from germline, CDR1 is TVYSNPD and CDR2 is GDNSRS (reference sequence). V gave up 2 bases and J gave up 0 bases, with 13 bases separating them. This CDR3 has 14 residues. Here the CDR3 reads CAFEPPAYTDKLIF. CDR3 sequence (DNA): TGTGCCTTTGAGCCCCCGGCATACACCGATAAACTCATCTTT. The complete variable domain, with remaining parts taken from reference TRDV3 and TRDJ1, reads CDKVTQSSPDQTVASGSEVVLLCTYDTVYSNPDLFWYRIRPDYSFQFVFYGDNSRSEGADFTQGRFSVKHILTQKAFHLVISPVRTEDSATYYCAFEPPAYTDKLIFGKGTRVTVEP.

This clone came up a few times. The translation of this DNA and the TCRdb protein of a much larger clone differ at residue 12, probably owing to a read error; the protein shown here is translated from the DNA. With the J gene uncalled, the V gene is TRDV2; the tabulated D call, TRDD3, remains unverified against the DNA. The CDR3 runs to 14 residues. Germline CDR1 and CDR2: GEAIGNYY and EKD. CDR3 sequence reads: CACDTLGLADKIIF. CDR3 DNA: TGTGCCTGTGACACCTTGGGGCTCGCCGATAAAATCATCTTT.

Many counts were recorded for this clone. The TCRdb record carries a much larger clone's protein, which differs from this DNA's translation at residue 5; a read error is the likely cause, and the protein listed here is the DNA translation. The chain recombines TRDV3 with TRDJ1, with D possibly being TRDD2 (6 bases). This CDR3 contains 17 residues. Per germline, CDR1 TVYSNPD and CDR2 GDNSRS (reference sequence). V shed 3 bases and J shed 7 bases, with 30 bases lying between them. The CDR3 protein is CALPAPFHPSHRGKLIF. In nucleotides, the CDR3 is TGTGCCTTACCGGCTCCCTTCCACCCGTCCCATAGAGGTAAACTCATCTTT.

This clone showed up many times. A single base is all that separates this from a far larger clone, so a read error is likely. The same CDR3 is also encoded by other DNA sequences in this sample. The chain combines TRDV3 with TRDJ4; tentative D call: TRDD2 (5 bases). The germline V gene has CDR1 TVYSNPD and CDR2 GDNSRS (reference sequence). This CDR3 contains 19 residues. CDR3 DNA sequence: TGTGCCTCCACAATCACTCCTTCACCTCGACGACGTCTGGCCAGGCCCCTGATCTTT. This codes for CASTITPSPRRRLARPLIF.

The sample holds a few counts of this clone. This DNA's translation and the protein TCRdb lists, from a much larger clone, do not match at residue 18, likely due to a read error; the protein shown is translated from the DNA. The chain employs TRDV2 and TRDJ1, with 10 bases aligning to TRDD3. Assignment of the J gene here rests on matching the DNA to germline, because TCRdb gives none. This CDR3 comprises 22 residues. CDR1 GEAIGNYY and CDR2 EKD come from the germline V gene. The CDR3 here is CACDTVVYTGGSPEKYTEKLIF. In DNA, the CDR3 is TGTGCCTGTGACACCGTCGTATACACTGGGGGATCCCCCGAAAAGTACACCGAGAAACTCATCTTT.

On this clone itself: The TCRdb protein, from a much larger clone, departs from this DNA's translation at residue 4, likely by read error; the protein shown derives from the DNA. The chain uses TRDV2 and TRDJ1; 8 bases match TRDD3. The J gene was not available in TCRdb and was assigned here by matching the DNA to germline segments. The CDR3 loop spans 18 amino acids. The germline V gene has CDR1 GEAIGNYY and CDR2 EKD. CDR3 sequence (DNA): TGTGCCTGTAACACCGTACTGGGGGCCCTACGAAGTACCGATAAACTCATCTTT. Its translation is CACNTVLGALRSTDKLIF.

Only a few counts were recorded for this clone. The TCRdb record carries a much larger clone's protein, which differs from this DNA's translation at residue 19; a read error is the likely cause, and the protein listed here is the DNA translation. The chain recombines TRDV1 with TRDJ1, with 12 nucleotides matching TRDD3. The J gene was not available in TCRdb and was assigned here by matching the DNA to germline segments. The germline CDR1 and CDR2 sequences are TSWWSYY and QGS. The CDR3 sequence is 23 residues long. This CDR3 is CALGEGTYLYWGILIPNTNKLIF. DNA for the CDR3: TGTGCTCTTGGGGAAGGAACCTACCTCTACTGGGGGATACTAATACCGAACACCAATAAACTCATCTTT.

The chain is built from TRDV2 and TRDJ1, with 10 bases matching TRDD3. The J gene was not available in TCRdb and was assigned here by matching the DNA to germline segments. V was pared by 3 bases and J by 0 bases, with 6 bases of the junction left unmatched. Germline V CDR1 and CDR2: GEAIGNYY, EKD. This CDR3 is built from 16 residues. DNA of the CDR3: TGTGCCTGTGACCCTCTGGGGGATAAGAACACCGATAAACTCATCTTT. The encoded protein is CACDPLGDKNTDKLIF.

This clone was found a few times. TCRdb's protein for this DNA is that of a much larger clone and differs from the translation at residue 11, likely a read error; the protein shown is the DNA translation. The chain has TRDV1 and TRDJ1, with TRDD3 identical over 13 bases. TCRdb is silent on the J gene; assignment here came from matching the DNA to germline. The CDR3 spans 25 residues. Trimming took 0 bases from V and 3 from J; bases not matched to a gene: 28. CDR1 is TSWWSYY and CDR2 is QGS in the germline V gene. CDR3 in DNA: TGTGCTCTTGGGGAACTACAGTCTTCCTACGCAAAAACTGGGGGATACGCGTCCTCCCCCGATAAACTCATCTTT. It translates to CALGELQSSYAKTGGYASSPDKLIF.

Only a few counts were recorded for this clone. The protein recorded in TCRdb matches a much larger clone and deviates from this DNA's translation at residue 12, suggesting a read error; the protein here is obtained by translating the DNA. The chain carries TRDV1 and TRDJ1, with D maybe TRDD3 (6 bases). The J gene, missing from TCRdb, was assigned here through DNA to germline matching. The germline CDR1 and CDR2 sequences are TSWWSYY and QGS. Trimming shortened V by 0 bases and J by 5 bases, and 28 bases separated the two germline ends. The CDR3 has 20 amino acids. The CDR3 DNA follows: TGTGCTCTTGGGGAACTAGAGGTGCGTAGGGGATGCAGGAGGGGAGATAAACTCATCTTT. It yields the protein CALGELEVRRGCRRGDKLIF.

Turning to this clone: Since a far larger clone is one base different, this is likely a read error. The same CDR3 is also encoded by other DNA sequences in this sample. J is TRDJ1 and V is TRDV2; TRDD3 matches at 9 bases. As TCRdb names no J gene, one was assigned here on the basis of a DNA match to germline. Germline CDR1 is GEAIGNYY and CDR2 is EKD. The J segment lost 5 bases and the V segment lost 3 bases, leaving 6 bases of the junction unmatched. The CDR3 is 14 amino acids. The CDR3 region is CACDSLGEGDKLIF. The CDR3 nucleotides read TGTGCCTGTGACTCACTGGGGGAAGGTGATAAACTCATCTTT.

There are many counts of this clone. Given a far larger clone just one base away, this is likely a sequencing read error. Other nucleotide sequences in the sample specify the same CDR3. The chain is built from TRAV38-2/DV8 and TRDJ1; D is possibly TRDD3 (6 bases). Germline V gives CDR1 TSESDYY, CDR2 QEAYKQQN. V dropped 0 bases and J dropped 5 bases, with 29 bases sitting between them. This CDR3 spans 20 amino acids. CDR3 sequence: CAYRSGTAFRVGDRRDKLIF. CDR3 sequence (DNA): TGTGCTTATAGGAGCGGCACTGCTTTCCGGGTCGGGGATCGCAGGGATAAACTCATCTTT.

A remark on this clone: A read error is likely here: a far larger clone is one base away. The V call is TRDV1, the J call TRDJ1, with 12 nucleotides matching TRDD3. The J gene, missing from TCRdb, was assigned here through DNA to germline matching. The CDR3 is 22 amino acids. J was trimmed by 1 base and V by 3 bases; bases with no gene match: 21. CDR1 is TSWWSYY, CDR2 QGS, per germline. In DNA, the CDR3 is TGTGCTCTTGGGGAGAAGCCAACCTTCCTTCTACTGGGGGATACAACCACCGATAAACTCATCTTT. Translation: CALGEKPTFLLLGDTTTDKLIF.

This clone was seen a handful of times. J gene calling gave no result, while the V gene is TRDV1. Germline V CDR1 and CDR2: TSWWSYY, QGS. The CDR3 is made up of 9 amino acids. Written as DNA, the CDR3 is TGTGCTCTTGGGGAACCCCTCACCTTC. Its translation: CALGEPLTF.

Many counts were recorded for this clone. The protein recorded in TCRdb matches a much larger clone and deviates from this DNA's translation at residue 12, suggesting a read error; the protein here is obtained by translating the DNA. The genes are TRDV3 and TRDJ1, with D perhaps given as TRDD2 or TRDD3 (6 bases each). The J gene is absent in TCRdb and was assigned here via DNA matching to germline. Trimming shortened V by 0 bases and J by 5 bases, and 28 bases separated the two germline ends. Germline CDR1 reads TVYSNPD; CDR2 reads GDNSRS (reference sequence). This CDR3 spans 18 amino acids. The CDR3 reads CAFRAFPSYMGGTDKLIF. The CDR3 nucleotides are TGTGCCTTTAGAGCCTTCCCCTCCTATATGGGGGGTACGGATAAACTCATCTTT.

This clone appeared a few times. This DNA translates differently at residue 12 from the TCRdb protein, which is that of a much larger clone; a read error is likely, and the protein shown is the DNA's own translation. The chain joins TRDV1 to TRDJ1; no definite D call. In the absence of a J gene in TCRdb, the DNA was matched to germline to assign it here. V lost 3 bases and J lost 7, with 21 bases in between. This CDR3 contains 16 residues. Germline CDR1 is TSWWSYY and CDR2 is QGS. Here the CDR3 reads CALGEAPIFCGSKLIF. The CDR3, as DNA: TGTGCTCTTGGGGAGGCTCCCATCTTTTGTGGGAGTAAACTCATCTTT.

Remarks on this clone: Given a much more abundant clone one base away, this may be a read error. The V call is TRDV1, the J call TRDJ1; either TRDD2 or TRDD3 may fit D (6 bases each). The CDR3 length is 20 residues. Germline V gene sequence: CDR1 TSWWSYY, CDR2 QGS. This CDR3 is CALGNATFPGLLGRTDELIF. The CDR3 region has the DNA TGTGCTCTTGGGAACGCGACCTTCCCAGGTTTACTGGGCCGCACCGATGAACTCATCTTT.

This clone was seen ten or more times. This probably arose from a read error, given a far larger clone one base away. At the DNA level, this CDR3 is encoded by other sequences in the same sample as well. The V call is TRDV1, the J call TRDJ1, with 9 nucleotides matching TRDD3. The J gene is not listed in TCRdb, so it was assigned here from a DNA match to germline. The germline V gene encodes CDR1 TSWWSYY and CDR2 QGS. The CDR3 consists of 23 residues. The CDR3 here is CALGEQGYSYAILGDLYTDKLIF. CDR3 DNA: TGTGCCCTTGGGGAACAAGGGTATTCCTACGCTATACTGGGGGACCTGTACACCGATAAACTCATCTTT.

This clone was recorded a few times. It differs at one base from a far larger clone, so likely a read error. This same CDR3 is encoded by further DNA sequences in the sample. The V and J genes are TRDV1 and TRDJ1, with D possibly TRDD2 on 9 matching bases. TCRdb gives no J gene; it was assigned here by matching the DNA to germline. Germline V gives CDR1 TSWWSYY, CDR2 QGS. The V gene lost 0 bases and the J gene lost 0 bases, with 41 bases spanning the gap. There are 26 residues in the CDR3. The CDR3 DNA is TGTGCTCTTGGGGAACTGGCCCTTTCCCCTTCCTACATCGAGGGATACGCCAAGCAGTACACCGATAAACTCATCTTT. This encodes CALGELALSPSYIEGYAKQYTDKLIF.

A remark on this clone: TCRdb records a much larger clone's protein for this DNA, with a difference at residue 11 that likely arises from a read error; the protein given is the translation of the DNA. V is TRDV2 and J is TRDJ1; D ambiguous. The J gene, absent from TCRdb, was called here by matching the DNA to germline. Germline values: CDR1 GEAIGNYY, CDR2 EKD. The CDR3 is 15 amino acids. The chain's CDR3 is CACDTITQNTGKLIF. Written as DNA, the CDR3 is TGTGCCTGTGACACCATCACCCAAAACACCGGTAAACTCATCTTT.

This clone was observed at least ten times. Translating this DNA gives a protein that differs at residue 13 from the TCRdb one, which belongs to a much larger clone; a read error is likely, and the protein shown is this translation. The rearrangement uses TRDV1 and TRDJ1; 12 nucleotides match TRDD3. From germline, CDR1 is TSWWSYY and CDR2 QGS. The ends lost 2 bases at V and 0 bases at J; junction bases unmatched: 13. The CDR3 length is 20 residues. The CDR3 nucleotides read TGTGCTCTTGGGGAAGGTCTACCGTACTGGGGGATACTGTACACCGATAAACTCATCTTT. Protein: CALGEGLPYWGILYTDKLIF.

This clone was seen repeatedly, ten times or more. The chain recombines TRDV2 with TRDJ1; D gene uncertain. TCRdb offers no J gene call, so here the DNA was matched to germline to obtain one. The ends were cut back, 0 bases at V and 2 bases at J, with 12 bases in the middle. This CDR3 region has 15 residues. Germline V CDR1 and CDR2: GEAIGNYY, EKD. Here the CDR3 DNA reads TGTGCCTGTGACACCGTCGAGGTTACAACCGATAAACTCATCTTT. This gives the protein CACDTVEVTTDKLIF.

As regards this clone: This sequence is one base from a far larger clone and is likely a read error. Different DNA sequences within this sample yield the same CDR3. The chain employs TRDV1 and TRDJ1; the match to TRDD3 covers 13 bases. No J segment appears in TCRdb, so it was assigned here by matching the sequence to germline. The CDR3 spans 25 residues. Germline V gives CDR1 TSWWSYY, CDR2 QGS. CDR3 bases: TGTGCCCTTGGGGAACTACAGTCTTCCTACACAAAAACTGGGGGATACGCGTCCTCCCCCGATAAACTCATCTTT. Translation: CALGELQSSYTKTGGYASSPDKLIF.

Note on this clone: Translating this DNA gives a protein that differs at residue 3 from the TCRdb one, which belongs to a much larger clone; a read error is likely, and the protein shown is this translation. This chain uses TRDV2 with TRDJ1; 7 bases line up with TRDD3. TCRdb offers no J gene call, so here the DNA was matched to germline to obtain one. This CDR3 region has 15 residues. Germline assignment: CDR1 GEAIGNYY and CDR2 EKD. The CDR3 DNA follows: TGTGCCTATGACACAAAGGGGGGATCCACCGATAAACTCATCTTT. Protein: CAYDTKGGSTDKLIF.